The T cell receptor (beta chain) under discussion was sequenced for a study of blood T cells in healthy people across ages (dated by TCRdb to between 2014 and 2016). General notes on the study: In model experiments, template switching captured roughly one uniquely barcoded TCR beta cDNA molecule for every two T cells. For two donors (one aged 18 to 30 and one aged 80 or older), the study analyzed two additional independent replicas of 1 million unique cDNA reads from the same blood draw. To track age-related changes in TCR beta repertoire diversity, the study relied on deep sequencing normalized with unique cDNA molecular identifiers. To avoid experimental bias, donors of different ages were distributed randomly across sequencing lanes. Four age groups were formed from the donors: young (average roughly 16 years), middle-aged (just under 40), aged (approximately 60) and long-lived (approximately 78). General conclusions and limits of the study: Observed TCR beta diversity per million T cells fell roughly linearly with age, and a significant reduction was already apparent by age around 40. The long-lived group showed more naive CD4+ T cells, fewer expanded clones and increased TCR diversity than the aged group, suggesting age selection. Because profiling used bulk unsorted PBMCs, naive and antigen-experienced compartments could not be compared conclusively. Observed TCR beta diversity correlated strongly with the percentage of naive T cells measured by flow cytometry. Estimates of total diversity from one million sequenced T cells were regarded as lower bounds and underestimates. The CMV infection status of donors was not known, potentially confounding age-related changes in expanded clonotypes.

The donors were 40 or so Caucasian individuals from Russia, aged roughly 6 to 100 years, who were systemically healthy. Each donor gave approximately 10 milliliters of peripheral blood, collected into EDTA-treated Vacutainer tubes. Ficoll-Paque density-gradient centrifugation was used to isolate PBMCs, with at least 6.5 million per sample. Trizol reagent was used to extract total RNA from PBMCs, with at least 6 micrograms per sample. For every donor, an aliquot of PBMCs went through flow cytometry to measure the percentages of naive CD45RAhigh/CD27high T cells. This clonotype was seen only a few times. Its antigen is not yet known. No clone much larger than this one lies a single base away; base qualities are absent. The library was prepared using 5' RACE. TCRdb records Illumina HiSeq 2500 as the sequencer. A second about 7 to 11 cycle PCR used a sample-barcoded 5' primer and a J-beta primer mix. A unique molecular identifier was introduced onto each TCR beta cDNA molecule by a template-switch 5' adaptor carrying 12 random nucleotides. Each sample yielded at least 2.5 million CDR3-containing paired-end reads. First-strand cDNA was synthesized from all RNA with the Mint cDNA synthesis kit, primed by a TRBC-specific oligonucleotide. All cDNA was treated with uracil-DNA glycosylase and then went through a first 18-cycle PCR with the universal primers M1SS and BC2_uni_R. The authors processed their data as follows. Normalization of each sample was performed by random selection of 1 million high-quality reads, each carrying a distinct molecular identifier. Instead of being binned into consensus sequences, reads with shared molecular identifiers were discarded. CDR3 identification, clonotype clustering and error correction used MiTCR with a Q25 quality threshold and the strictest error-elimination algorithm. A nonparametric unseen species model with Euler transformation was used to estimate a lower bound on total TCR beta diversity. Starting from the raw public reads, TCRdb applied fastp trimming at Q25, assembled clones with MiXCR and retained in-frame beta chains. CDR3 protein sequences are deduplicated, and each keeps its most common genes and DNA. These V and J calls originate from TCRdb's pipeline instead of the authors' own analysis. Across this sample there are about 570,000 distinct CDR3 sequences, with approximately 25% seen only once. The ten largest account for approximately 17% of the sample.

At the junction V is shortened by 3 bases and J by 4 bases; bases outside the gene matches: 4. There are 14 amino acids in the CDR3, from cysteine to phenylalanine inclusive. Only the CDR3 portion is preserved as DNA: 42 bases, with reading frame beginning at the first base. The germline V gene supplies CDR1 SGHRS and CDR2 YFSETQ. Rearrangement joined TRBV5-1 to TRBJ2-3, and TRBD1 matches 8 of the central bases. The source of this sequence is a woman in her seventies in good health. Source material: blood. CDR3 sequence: CASSSQGAADTQYF. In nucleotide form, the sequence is TGCGCCAGCAGCTCCCAGGGGGCCGCAGATACGCAGTATTTT.